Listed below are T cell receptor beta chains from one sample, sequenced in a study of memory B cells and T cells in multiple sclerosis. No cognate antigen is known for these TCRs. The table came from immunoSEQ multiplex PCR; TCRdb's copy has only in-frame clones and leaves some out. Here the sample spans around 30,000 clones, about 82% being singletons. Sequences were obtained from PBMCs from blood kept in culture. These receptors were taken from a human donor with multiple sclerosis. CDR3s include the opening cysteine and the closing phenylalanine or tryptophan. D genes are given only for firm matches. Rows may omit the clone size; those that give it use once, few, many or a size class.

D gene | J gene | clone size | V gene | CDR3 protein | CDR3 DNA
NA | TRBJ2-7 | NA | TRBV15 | CATSRGVGGSEQYF | TGTGCCACCAGCAGAGGGGTGGGGGGATCCGAGCAGTACTTC
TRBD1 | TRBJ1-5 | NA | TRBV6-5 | CASSLDRGGNQPQHF | TGTGCCAGCAGTCTTGACAGGGGTGGCAATCAGCCCCAGCATTTT
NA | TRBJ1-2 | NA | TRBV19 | CASSLHPTDYGYTF | TGTGCCAGTAGCCTTCACCCGACGGACTATGGCTACACCTTC
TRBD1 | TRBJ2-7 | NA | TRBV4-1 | CASSPTGTALYEQYF | TGCGCCAGCAGCCCAACCGGGACAGCGCTCTACGAGCAGTACTTC
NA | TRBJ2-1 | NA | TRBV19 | CASSISTSSYNEQFF | TGTGCCAGTAGTATTTCGACTTCCTCCTACAATGAGCAGTTCTTC
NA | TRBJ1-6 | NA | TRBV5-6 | CASSLSGISSYNSPLHF | TGTGCCAGCAGCTTGTCGGGCATAAGCTCCTATAATTCACCCCTCCACTTT
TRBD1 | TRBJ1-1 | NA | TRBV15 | CATSSEQGDEAFF | TGTGCCACCAGCAGTGAGCAGGGGGATGAAGCTTTCTTT
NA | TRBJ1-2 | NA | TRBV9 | CASSTQGWYGYTF | TGTGCCAGCAGCACACAGGGTTGGTATGGCTACACCTTC
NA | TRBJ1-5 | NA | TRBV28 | CASSLIRGGVQPQHF | TGTGCCAGCAGCCTCATCCGGGGGGGCGTTCAGCCCCAGCATTTT
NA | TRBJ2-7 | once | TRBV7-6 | CASSLQGTYEQYF | TGTGCCAGCAGCTTACAGGGGACCTACGAGCAGTACTTC
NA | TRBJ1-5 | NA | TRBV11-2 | CASSPLPGNQPQHF | TGTGCCAGCAGCCCTCTCCCTGGCAATCAGCCCCAGCATTTT
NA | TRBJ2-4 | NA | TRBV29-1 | CSVEGPGQKNIQYF | TGCAGCGTTGAAGGACCAGGACAAAAAAACATTCAGTACTTC
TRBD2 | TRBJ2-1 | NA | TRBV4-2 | CASSQAAGGHNEQFF | TGTGCCAGCAGCCAAGCAGCGGGAGGCCACAATGAGCAGTTCTTC
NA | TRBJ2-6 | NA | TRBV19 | CASSIPTSSGANVLTF | TGTGCCAGTAGTATACCCACGAGCTCTGGGGCCAACGTCCTGACTTTC
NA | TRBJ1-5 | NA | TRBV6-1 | CASSEGGNQPQHF | TGTGCCAGCAGTGAGGGCGGGAATCAGCCCCAGCATTTT
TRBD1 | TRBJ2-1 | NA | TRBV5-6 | CASSRRDRVLNEQFF | TGTGCCAGCAGCCGACGGGACAGGGTCCTGAATGAGCAGTTCTTC
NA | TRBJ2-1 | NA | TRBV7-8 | CASRGRGLSEQFF | TGTGCCAGCAGGGGACGGGGTCTCAGTGAGCAGTTCTTC
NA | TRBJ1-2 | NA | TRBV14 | CASSQVIGTRVNYGYTF | TGTGCCAGCAGCCAAGTTATCGGGACAAGAGTTAACTATGGCTACACCTTC
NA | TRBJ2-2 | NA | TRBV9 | CASSVRSAPGELFF | TGTGCCAGCAGCGTTCGGTCGGCTCCCGGGGAGCTGTTTTTT
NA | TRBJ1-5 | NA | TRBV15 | CATSRGLDQPQHF | TGTGCCACCAGCAGGGGACTTGATCAGCCCCAGCATTTT